A single sample gave rise to the 31 T cell receptor beta chains below, sequenced in a study of shared T cell receptors in the human thymus. TCRdb's table, derived via immunoSEQ multiplex PCR, lists solely in-frame clones and lacks some. Among over 60,000 clones, about 95% were seen once, and the ten largest hold about 0.033%. The sequencing input was thymocytes. The receptors here all came from a human donor.

The CDR3 region is CASSLRGPLGDQTEAFF. CDR3 sequence (DNA): TGTGCCAGCAGCCTAAGAGGCCCATTGGGGGATCAGACTGAAGCTTTCTTT. The chain uses TRBV7-3 and TRBJ1-1, with a tentative D call TRBD1 (5 bases). The germline gives CDR1 SGHTA, CDR2 FQGTGA. Between the trimmed V and J ends, which lost 5 bases and 5 bases, there was a span of 24 bases. This CDR3 has 17 amino acids.

V gene TRBV12-5 combines with J gene TRBJ1-2, with D possibly TRBD1 on 6 matching bases. Germline CDR1 and CDR2: LGHNT and FRNRAP. CDR3 length equals 16 residues. V was shortened by 6 bases and J by 1 base, with 18 bases between the two germline ends. This CDR3 is CASGTTSGEGNYGYTF. CDR3 nucleotide sequence: TGTGCTAGTGGAACCACGTCAGGGGAGGGTAACTATGGCTACACCTTC.

The V and J genes are TRBV9 and TRBJ1-2; 9 bases fit TRBD1. From germline, CDR1 is SGDLS and CDR2 YYNGEE. V trimming: 0 bases; J trimming: 7 bases; junction bases outside the gene matches: 7. CDR3 length equals 15 residues. The CDR3 DNA sequence: TGTGCCAGCAGCGTAGGTGCGGGACAGGGATGTGGCTACACCTTC. It is translated as CASSVGAGQGCGYTF.

This chain joins TRBV5-4 and TRBJ1-3; no clear D gene. The CDR3 covers 13 residues. Trimming stripped 4 bases from V and 0 bases from J, with 5 bases between. CDR1 SGHNT and CDR2 YYREEE come from the germline V gene (reference sequence). CDR3: CASSQYSGNTIYF. The CDR3 nucleotides read TGTGCCAGCAGCCAGTACTCTGGAAACACCATATATTTT.

This clone was counted a single time. The chain has TRBV6-1 and TRBJ2-1; 9 bases match TRBD2. V shed 2 bases, J shed 16 bases, and the junction held 12 bases outside the gene matches. The CDR3 length is 14 residues. Germline CDR1 is MNHNS and CDR2 is SASEGT. In DNA, the CDR3 is TGTGCCAGCAGTGAACCCGAGGAGCGGGGGGATAGATTCTTC. Amino acid sequence: CASSEPEERGDRFF.

This clone was counted a single time. The CDR3 DNA follows: TGTGCCAGCAGCTCCGCCCCCGGTAACGAGCAGTACTTC. Translation gives CASSSAPGNEQYF. The rearrangement links TRBV7-3 to TRBJ2-7; D remains ambiguous. CDR1 and CDR2 from the germline V gene are SGHTA and FQGTGA. CDR3 length: 13 residues. Trimming left V 4 bases short and J 5 bases short, with 12 bases between.

The chain employs TRBV18 and TRBJ2-7; 9 bases are a match to TRBD1. CDR1 KGHSH and CDR2 LQKENI come from the germline V gene. Unmatched junction bases numbered 16, after V lost 7 bases and J lost 3 bases. This CDR3 is built from 17 residues. CDR3 sequence reads: CASCRDRAPSCNYEQYF. The CDR3 nucleotides read TGTGCCAGCTGCCGGGACAGGGCCCCATCGTGTAACTACGAGCAGTACTTC. The full variable domain, its missing parts supplied by reference TRBV18 and TRBJ2-7, is NAGVMQNPRHLVRRRGQEARLRCSPMKGHSHVYWYRQLPEEGLKFMVYLQKENIIDESGMPKERFSAEFPKEGPSILRIQQVVRGDSAAYFCASCRDRAPSCNYEQYFGPGTRLTVT.

This chain links TRBV5-1 with TRBJ2-2, with 9 nucleotides matching TRBD1. This CDR3 contains 19 residues. The germline V gene encodes CDR1 SGHRS and CDR2 YFSETQ. The junction had 16 bases not matched to a gene; V was cut back by 4 bases and J by 3 bases. CDR3 residues: CASSPDPSTGGSDTGELFF. DNA of the CDR3: TGCGCCAGCAGCCCCGATCCCTCGACAGGGGGGTCGGACACCGGGGAGCTGTTTTTT.

The CDR3 bases are TGTGCCAGCAGCCAAGTTGTGGAGGGGCGGAATGGCTACACCTTC. Translating it yields CASSQVVEGRNGYTF. The chain carries TRBV4-2 and TRBJ1-2; possible D gene TRBD1, 5 bases. V gave up 1 base and J gave up 6 bases, with 15 bases separating them. CDR1 LGHNA and CDR2 YNFKEQ come from the germline V gene. The CDR3 is 15 residues long.

The CDR3 loop reads CASSQDTGILLNSPLHF. The CDR3 DNA follows: TGTGCCAGCAGCCAAGACACAGGGATACTATTAAATTCACCCCTCCACTTT. The genes are TRBV14 and TRBJ1-6; D may be TRBD1 (6 bases). Trimming removed 0 bases from V and 7 bases from J, with 16 bases in between. This CDR3 spans 17 amino acids. Germline V gives CDR1 SGHDN, CDR2 FVKESK.

This chain uses TRBV5-5 with TRBJ1-1; 8 positions agree with TRBD1. CDR3 length equals 16 residues. Germline-derived CDR1 and CDR2 are SGHKS and YYEKEE (reference sequence). J was trimmed by 0 bases and V by 3 bases; bases with no gene match: 7. As DNA, the CDR3 is TGTGCCAGCAGCTCAACGGGACAGGAAATGAACACTGAAGCTTTCTTT. It translates to CASSSTGQEMNTEAFF.

The chain recombines TRBV11-2 with TRBJ2-7; D gene unclear. Per the germline V gene, CDR1 is SGHAT and CDR2 is FQNNGV. This CDR3 region has 14 residues. The V end lost 3 bases, the J end lost 11 bases, and 20 bases lay between the germline ends. The CDR3 region has the DNA TGTGCCAGCAGCTTTAGCCGGTCTTACGTGGAGAAGTACTTC. This encodes CASSFSRSYVEKYF.

The genes are TRBV14 and TRBJ2-5; D is possibly TRBD1 (6 bases). V lost 4 bases to trimming and J lost 3 bases, with 15 bases between them. CDR3 length: 15 amino acids. Germline V gene lookup returns CDR1 SGHDN and CDR2 FVKESK. CDR3 loop: CASSLHGTHKETQYF. In DNA, the CDR3 is TGTGCCAGCAGCCTTCACGGGACACATAAAGAGACCCAGTACTTC.

This chain connects TRBV15 to TRBJ2-1, with D maybe TRBD1 (6 bases). The CDR3 runs to 14 residues. Germline assignment: CDR1 LNHNV and CDR2 YYDKDF (reference sequence). Deletions cut 7 bases from V and 4 bases from J, with 14 bases between. The CDR3 protein is CATKSGTSYNEQFF. Here the CDR3 DNA reads TGTGCCACCAAATCTGGGACATCATACAATGAGCAGTTCTTC.

The rearrangement uses TRBV12-5 and TRBJ1-1; possibly TRBD1 for D (6 bases). The CDR3 spans 17 residues. Germline-derived CDR1 and CDR2 are LGHNT and FRNRAP. Between the trimmed V and J ends, which lost 0 bases and 0 bases, there was a span of 14 bases. Here the CDR3 reads CASGLVKLDSLNTEAFF. In DNA, the CDR3 is TGTGCTAGTGGTTTGGTAAAATTGGACAGCTTGAACACTGAAGCTTTCTTT.

This CDR3 reads CARSPPRAPPTQYF. CDR3 nucleotide sequence: TGTGCCAGAAGCCCCCCCCGGGCCCCTCCGACCCAGTACTTC. The chain combines TRBV5-3 with TRBJ2-5; unclear D gene. TRBV5-3 counts as an open reading frame of uncertain function. V lost 4 bases and J 7 bases, leaving 17 bases between the germline ends. This CDR3 is built from 14 residues.

This clone was observed once. This CDR3 reads CASSPNSDTQYF. The CDR3 coding sequence is TGTGCCAGCAGCCCCAACTCAGATACGCAGTATTTT. The V call is TRBV7-3, the J call TRBJ2-3; no reliable D call. Looked up from germline, CDR1 is SGHTA and CDR2 is FQGTGA. V was pared by 5 bases and J by 4 bases, with 7 bases between. The CDR3 length is 12 residues.

This sequence joins TRBV18 and TRBJ1-5; D is possibly TRBD1 (6 bases). The germline gives CDR1 KGHSH, CDR2 LQKENI. V was shortened by 6 bases and J by 4 bases, with 10 bases between the two germline ends. CDR3 length: 13 residues. The chain's CDR3 is CASSHRENQPQHF. The CDR3 DNA is TGTGCCAGCTCTCACAGGGAGAATCAGCCCCAGCATTTT.

The chain links TRBV7-2 to TRBJ2-3; 11 positions match TRBD1. J gave up 0 bases and V 3 bases, and 2 bases lay outside the gene matches. The CDR3 covers 16 residues. Germline-derived CDR1 and CDR2 are SGHTA and FQGNSA. The CDR3 coding sequence is TGTGCCAGCAGCTTGGGGGACAGGGGGAGCACAGATACGCAGTATTTT. Residues: CASSLGDRGSTDTQYF.

The V gene is TRBV10-1, the J gene TRBJ2-7; a possible D gene is TRBD2 (7 bases). Germline values: CDR1 WNHNN, CDR2 SYGVQD (reference sequence). Between the trimmed V and J ends, which lost 2 bases and 1 base, there was a span of 9 bases. The CDR3 is made up of 14 amino acids. The CDR3 DNA sequence: TGCGCCAGCAGTGAGAAGGGGGGGTCCTACGAGCAGTACTTC. It is translated as CASSEKGGSYEQYF.

The chain carries TRBV11-2 and TRBJ2-7; D is possibly TRBD2 (6 bases). The germline V gene encodes CDR1 SGHAT and CDR2 FQNNGV. The CDR3 covers 17 residues. V gave up 1 base and J gave up 0 bases, with 16 bases separating them. The DNA for the CDR3 is TGTGCCAGCAGCTTAGGACTAGTGAAACCTCCCTCCTACGAGCAGTACTTC. Translated: CASSLGLVKPPSYEQYF.

This clone appeared once. J is TRBJ2-5 and V is TRBV9, with TRBD2 matching 14 bases. The CDR3 length is 17 residues. Germline CDR1 reads SGDLS; CDR2 reads YYNGEE. The V and J ends lost 3 bases and 4 bases, in that order; junction bases with no gene match: 8. CDR3 in amino acids: CASSDSTSGGARETQYF. CDR3 bases: TGTGCCAGCAGCGATTCGACTAGCGGGGGGGCAAGAGAGACCCAGTACTTC.

V and J are TRBV5-3 and TRBJ2-7; 9 nucleotides line up with TRBD1. TRBV5-3 is an ORF, with its function uncertain. The CDR3 is made up of 16 amino acids. J lost 3 bases, V lost 3 bases, and 10 bases had no gene match. In DNA, the CDR3 is TGTGCCAGAAGCTCGGACCGGGACAGGGAAATCTACGAGCAGTACTTC. It codes for CARSSDRDREIYEQYF.

The rearrangement uses TRBV6-5 and TRBJ2-7; D is unclear. The CDR3 length is 13 residues. Germline values: CDR1 MNHEY, CDR2 SVGAGI. Trimming took off 2 bases at V and 5 bases at J, with 10 bases between the two ends. CDR3 in DNA: TGTGCCAGCAGTTACCCTACCAGACACGAGCAGTACTTC. Its translation is CASSYPTRHEQYF.

The chain combines TRBV7-9 with TRBJ2-3; unclear D gene. There are 18 residues in the CDR3. Germline V lookup: CDR1 SEHNR, CDR2 FQNEAQ (reference sequence). With 0 bases removed from V and 2 bases from J, the gap between germline ends came to 18 bases. The CDR3 DNA sequence: TGTGCCAGCAGCTTAGCGCTTTTGCCAGTCCCGAACACAGATACGCAGTATTTT. Translation gives CASSLALLPVPNTDTQYF.

The chain joins TRBV9 to TRBJ2-3; D ambiguous. CDR1 and CDR2 from the germline V gene are SGDLS and YYNGEE. Between the trimmed V and J ends, which lost 3 bases and 6 bases, there was a span of 17 bases. CDR3 size: 15 residues. CDR3 region: CASSEPRTGSDTQYF. The DNA of the CDR3 is TGTGCCAGCAGCGAGCCCCGGACGGGCAGTGATACGCAGTATTTT.

V gene TRBV7-3 combines with J gene TRBJ2-1, with no clear D. Trimming cost V 5 bases and J 6 bases, with 20 bases left between them. CDR1 is SGHTA and CDR2 is FQGTGA in the germline V gene. The CDR3 consists of 16 residues. This CDR3 reads CASSVYHLDTTNEQFF. The DNA of the CDR3 is TGTGCCAGCAGCGTGTACCACCTCGACACAACCAATGAGCAGTTCTTC.

The gene calls are TRBV18 and TRBJ2-2, with D unclear. The CDR3 length is 13 residues. V shed 1 base and J shed 5 bases, with 5 bases lying between them. CDR1 and CDR2 (germline): KGHSH, LQKENI. CDR3 region: CASSPLTTGELFF. For the CDR3, the DNA is TGTGCCAGCTCACCACTTACGACCGGGGAGCTGTTTTTT. The full variable domain, rest sourced from reference TRBV18 and TRBJ2-2, is NAGVMQNPRHLVRRRGQEARLRCSPMKGHSHVYWYRQLPEEGLKFMVYLQKENIIDESGMPKERFSAEFPKEGPSILRIQQVVRGDSAAYFCASSPLTTGELFFGEGSRLTVL.

The chain recombines TRBV27 with TRBJ2-3; 8 bases are a match to TRBD2. With V trimmed by 3 bases and J by 4 bases, 6 bases remained unmatched. CDR3 length equals 15 residues. The germline V gene encodes CDR1 MNHEY and CDR2 SMNVEV (reference sequence). The CDR3 is CASSLKRGGPDTQYF. The CDR3 nucleotides are TGTGCCAGCAGTTTGAAACGGGGGGGCCCAGATACGCAGTATTTT.

The rearrangement links TRBV28 to TRBJ2-3, with a weak D call TRBD1 (7 bases). The ends were cut back, 8 bases at V and 7 bases at J, with 22 bases in the middle. The CDR3 totals 15 residues. CDR1 is MDHEN, CDR2 SYDVKM, per germline. DNA of the CDR3: TGTGCCAGCGGGAAAGGGACAGCTCTAGCGTATACGCAGTATTTT. The encoded protein is CASGKGTALAYTQYF.

This clone appeared a few times. The chain combines TRBV6-5 with TRBJ1-1; D uncertain. The CDR3 contains 14 residues. The germline V and J ends were trimmed by 0 bases and 5 bases, with 10 bases remaining between them. The germline gives CDR1 MNHEY, CDR2 SVGAGI. CDR3 DNA: TGTGCCAGCAGTTACTCTGGGTCCCGAACTGAAGCTTTCTTT. Translating gives CASSYSGSRTEAFF.